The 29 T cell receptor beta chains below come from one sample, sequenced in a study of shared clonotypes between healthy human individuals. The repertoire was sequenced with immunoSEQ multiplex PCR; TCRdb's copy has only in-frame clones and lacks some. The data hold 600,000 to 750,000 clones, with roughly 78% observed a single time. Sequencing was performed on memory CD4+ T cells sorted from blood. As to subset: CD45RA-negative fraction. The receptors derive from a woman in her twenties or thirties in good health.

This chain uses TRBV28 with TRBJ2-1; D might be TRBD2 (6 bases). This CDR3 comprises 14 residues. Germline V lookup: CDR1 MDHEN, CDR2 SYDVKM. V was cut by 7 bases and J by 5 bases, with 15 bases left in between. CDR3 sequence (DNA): TGTGCCAGCACAGGAGGGGTTGGGGACAATGAGCAGTTCTTC. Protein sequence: CASTGGVGDNEQFF.

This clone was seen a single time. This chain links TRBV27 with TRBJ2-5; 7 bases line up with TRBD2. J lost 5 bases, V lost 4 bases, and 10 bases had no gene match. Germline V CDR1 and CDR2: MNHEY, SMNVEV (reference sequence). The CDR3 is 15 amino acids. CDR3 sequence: CASSYDVRGRETQYF. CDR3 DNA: TGTGCCAGCAGTTACGACGTGCGGGGGAGGGAGACCCAGTACTTC.

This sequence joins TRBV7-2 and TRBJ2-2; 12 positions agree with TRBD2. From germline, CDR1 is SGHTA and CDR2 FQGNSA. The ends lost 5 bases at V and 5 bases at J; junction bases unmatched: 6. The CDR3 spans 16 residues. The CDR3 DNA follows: TGTGCCAGCAGCCAGACTAGCGGGAGTAGTACCGGGGAGCTGTTTTTT. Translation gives CASSQTSGSSTGELFF.

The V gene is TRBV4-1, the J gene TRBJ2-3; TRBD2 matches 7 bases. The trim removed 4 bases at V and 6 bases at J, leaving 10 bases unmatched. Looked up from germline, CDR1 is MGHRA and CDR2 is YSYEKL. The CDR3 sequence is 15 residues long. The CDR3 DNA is TGCGCCAGCAGCCCCCAGCGGGAACTTTTGGATACGCAGTATTTT. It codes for CASSPQRELLDTQYF.

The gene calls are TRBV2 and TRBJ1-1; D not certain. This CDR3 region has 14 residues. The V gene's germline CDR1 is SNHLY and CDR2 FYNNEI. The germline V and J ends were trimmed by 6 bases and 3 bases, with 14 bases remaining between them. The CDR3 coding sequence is TGTGCCAGCAGGAGGGAGGTGGGCGACACTGAAGCTTTCTTT. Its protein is CASRREVGDTEAFF.

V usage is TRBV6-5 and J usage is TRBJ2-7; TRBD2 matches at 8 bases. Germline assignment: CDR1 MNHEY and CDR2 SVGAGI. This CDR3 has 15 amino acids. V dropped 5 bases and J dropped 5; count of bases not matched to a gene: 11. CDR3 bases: TGTGCCAGCAGTCTTCGGGGGGGCAGAGGCAACGAGCAGTACTTC. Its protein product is CASSLRGGRGNEQYF.

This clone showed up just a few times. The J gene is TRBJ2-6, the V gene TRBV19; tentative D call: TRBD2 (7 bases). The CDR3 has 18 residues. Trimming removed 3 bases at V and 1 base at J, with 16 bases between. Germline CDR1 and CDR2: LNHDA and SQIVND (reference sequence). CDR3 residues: CASSISQGGVSGANVLTF. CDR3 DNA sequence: TGTGCCAGTAGTATCTCACAGGGAGGGGTTTCTGGGGCCAACGTCCTGACTTTC.

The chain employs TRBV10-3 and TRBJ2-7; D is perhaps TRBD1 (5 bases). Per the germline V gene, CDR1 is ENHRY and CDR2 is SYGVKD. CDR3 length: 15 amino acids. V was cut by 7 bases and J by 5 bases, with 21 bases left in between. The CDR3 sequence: CAIKGSGLSQDEQYF. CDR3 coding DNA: TGTGCCATCAAGGGGTCGGGTTTGAGTCAAGACGAGCAGTACTTC.

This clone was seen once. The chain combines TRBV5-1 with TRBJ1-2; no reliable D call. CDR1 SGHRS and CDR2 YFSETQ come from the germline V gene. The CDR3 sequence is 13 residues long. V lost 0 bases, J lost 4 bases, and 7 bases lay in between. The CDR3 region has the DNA TGCGCCAGCAGCTTGGCAGCAGCCTATGGCTACACCTTC. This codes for CASSLAAAYGYTF.

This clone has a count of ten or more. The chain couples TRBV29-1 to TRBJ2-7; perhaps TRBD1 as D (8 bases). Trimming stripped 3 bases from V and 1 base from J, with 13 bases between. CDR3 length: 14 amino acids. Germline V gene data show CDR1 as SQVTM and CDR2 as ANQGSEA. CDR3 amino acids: CSVDGQGGSYEQYF. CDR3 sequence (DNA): TGCAGCGTTGACGGACAGGGAGGGTCCTACGAGCAGTACTTC.

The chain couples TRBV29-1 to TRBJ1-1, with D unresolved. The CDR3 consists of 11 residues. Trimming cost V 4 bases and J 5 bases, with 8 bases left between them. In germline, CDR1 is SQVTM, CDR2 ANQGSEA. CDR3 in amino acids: CSVATVTEAFF. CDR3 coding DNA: TGCAGCGTTGCGACGGTTACTGAAGCTTTCTTT.

CDR3 nucleotide sequence: TGTGCCAGCAGTTTATACACCGGGGAGCTGTTTTTT. Protein: CASSLYTGELFF. The chain is built from TRBV27 and TRBJ2-2; no reliable D call. Trimming took off 1 base at V and 3 bases at J, with 0 bases between the two ends. The V gene's germline CDR1 is MNHEY and CDR2 SMNVEV (reference sequence). There are 12 residues in the CDR3.

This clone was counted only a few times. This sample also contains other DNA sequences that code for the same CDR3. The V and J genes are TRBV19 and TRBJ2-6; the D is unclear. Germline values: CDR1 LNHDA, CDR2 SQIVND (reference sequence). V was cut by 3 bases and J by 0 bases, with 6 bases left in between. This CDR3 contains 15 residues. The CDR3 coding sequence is TGTGCCAGTAGTATGGGGTTCTCTGGGGCCAACGTCCTGACTTTC. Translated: CASSMGFSGANVLTF.

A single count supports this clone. DNA for the CDR3: TGCGCCAGCAGCCAGATCAGGGAAAGGGCTTTCTTT. Translating it yields CASSQIRERAFF. J is TRBJ1-1 and V is TRBV4-1; D is possibly TRBD1 (5 bases). CDR1 and CDR2 from the germline V gene are MGHRA and YSYEKL. V lost 3 bases to trimming and J lost 11 bases, with 13 bases between them. CDR3 length: 12 residues.

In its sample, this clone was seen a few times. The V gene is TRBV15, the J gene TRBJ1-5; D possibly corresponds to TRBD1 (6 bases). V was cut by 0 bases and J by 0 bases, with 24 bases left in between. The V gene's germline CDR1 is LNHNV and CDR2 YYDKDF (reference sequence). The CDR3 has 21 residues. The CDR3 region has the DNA TGTGCCACCAGCAGAGATCGGAGAGGAGCAGGGGAGGGGAGTAGCAATCAGCCCCAGCATTTT. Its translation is CATSRDRRGAGEGSSNQPQHF. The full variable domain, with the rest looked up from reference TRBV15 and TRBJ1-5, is DAMVIQNPRYQVTQFGKPVTLSCSQTLNHNVMYWYQQKSSQAPKLLFHYYDKDFNNEADTPDNFQSRRPNTSFCFLDIRSPGLGDTAMYLCATSRDRRGAGEGSSNQPQHFGDGTRLSIL.

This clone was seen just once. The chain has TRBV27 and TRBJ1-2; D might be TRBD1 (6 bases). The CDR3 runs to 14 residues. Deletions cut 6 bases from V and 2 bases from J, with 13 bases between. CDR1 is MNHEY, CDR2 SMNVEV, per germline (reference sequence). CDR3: CASRTHRDNYGYTF. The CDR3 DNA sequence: TGTGCCAGCAGGACACACAGGGACAACTATGGCTACACCTTC.

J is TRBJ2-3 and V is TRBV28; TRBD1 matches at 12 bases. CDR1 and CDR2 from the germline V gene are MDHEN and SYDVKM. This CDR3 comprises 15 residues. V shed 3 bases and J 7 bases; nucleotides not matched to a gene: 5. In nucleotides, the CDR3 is TGTGCCAGCAGTTTGCCGGGACAGGGGGCAAATACGCAGTATTTT. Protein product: CASSLPGQGANTQYF.

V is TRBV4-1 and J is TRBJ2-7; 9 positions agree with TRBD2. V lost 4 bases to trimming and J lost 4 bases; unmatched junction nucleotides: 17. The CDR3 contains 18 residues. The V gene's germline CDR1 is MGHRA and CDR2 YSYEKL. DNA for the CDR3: TGCGCCAGCAGCCCAGCCCCTACGGGCGCGGGAGGGGTGTACGAGCAGTACTTC. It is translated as CASSPAPTGAGGVYEQYF.

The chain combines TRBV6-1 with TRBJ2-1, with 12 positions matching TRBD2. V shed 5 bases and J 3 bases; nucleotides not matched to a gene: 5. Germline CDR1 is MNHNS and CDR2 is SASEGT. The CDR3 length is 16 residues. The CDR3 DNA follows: TGTGCCAGCAGTCAAGGGACTAGCGGGCACTACAATGAGCAGTTCTTC. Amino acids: CASSQGTSGHYNEQFF.

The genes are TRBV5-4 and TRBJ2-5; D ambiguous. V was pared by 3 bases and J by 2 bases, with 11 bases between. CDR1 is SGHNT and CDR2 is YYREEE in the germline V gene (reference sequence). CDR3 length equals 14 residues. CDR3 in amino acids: CASSSPGWQETQYF. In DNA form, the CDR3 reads TGTGCCAGCAGCTCTCCCGGGTGGCAAGAGACCCAGTACTTC.

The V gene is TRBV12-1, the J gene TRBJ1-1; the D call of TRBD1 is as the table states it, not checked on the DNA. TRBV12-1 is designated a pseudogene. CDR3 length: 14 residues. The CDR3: CAMKCGQFDTEAFF. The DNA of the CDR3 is TGTGCCATGAAGTGTGGGCAATTCGACACTGAAGCTTTCTTT.

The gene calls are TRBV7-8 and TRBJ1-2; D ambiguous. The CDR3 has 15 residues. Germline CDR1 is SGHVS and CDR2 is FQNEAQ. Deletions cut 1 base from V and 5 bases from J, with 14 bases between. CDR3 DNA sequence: TGTGCCAGCAGCTTAGTAAGGACCACTTCATATGGCTACACCTTC. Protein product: CASSLVRTTSYGYTF.

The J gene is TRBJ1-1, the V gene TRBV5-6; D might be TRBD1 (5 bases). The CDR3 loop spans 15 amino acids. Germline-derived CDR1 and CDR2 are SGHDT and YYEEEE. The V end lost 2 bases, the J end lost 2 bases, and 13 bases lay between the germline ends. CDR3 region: CASSLPHGTNTEAFF. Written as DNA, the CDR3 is TGTGCCAGCAGCTTACCTCACGGGACCAACACTGAAGCTTTCTTT.

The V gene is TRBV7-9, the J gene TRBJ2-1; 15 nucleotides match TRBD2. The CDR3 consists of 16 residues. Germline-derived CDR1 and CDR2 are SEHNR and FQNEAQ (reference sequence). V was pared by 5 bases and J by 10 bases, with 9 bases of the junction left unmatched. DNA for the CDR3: TGTGCCAGCAGCCGATATGGACTAGCGGGAGGGTGGGAGCAGTTCTTC. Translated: CASSRYGLAGGWEQFF.

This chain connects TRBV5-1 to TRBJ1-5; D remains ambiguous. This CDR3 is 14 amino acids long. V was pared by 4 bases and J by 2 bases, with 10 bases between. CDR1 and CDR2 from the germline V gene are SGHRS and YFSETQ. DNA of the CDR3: TGCGCCAGCAGCCCGGACGCCCGCAATCAGCCCCAGCATTTT. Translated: CASSPDARNQPQHF. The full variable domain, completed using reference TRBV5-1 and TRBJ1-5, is KAGVTQTPRYLIKTRGQQVTLSCSPISGHRSVSWYQQTPGQGLQFLFEYFSETQRNKGNFPGRFSGRQFSNSRSEMNVSTLELGDSALYLCASSPDARNQPQHFGDGTRLSIL.

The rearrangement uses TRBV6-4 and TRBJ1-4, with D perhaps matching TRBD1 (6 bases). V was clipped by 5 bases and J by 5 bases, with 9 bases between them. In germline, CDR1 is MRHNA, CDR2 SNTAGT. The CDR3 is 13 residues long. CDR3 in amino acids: CASSKGGNEKLFF. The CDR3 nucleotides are TGTGCCAGCAGTAAGGGGGGAAATGAAAAACTGTTTTTT.

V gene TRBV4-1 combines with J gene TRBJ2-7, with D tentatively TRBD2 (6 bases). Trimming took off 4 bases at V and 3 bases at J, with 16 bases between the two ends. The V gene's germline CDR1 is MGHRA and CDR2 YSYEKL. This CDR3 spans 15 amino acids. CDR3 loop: CASSPRPVGGYEQYF. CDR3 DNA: TGCGCCAGCAGCCCGCGCCCGGTGGGAGGCTACGAGCAGTACTTC.

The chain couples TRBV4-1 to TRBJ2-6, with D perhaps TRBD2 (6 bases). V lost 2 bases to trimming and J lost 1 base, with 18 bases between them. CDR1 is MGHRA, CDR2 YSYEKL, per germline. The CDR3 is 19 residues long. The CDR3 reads CASSQSATRRGSGANVLTF. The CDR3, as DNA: TGCGCCAGCAGCCAATCAGCCACTCGGCGGGGATCTGGGGCCAACGTCCTGACTTTC.

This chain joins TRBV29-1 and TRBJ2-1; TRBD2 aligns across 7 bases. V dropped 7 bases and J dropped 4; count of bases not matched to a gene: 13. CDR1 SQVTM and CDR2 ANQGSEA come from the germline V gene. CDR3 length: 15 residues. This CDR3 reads CSAERGGPFYNEQFF. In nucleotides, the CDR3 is TGCAGCGCCGAAAGGGGAGGGCCTTTTTACAATGAGCAGTTCTTC.